This T cell receptor (beta chain) was profiled in a study of T cell responses to AZD1222 COVID-19 vaccine. CDR3 length: 16 residues. Trimming stripped 6 bases from V and 0 bases from J, with 16 bases between. From germline, CDR1 is SGHTS and CDR2 YDEGEE. Only in-frame clones appear in the TCRdb table, and some are missing; sequencing was by immunoSEQ multiplex PCR. The profile shows about 190,000 clones, 80% to 95% of them singletons. The specimen was peripheral blood, collected on day 0 of AZD1222 vaccination. This TCR derives from an adult in good health. The chain links TRBV5-8 to TRBJ2-1, with D possibly TRBD1 on 5 matching bases. The CDR3 sequence: CASTYPTESSYNEQFF. In nucleotides, the CDR3 is TGTGCCAGCACCTACCCGACAGAGAGCTCCTACAATGAGCAGTTCTTC.